This T cell receptor beta chain was recorded in a study of OX40 agonist ivuxolimab in advanced cancers. Study-level background: Recorded diagnoses for dose-escalation patients were hepatocellular carcinoma, melanoma, renal cell or head and neck cancer. Whole-study findings and limits: More expanded clones were found, on average, in CD8+ than in CD4+ T cells.

Some clones are missing from TCRdb's copy, which holds only in-frame ones; the method was immunoSEQ multiplex PCR. The sample yields around 86,000 clones, 75% to 90% seen once. Concerning this clone itself: The target antigen is unknown.

The CDR3 is made up of 17 amino acids. Germline CDR1 MNHNS, CDR2 SASEGT. J was trimmed by 2 bases and V by 3 bases; bases with no gene match: 7. The sample here was CD4+ or CD8+ T cells sorted from blood, taken in a trial of the OX40 agonist ivuxolimab. This sequence joins TRBV6-1 and TRBJ1-2; 12 bases are shared with TRBD1. The sequence derives from an adult with an advanced solid tumor such as melanoma, head and neck, liver or kidney cancer. The CDR3 nucleotides are TGTGCCAGCAGTGATCCGGGACAGGGGGCGCTGAACTATGGCTACACCTTC. As protein: CASSDPGQGALNYGYTF.